This TCR beta chain was identified in a study of T cell repertoires in aging, cancer and after chemotherapy. The overall study: Donors were grouped into six age bands spanning 30 or younger through 70 or older.

The CDR3 contains 13 residues. V gave up 6 bases and J gave up 1 base, with 9 bases separating them. The germline V gene has CDR1 MNHEY and CDR2 SVGEGT. Study-wide results and caveats: The repertoire data cannot show anything about immunological memory following chemotherapy.

Regarding this clonotype: Antigen unknown.

Amplification of TCR beta used genomic DNA extracted from peripheral blood. A mixed TRB-A/B primer pool amplified rearranged TRB by multiplex touch-down PCR. A single record per CDR3 protein comes from TCRdb applying MiXCR to the multiplex PCR reads. The sample lists some 12,000 distinct CDR3 sequences, 24% occurring once. Sequenced input: blood. This TCR was recovered from a human donor in good health. The chain joins TRBV6-2 or TRBV6-3 to TRBJ2-5; possibly TRBD2 for D (5 bases). The CDR3 DNA reads TGTGCCAGCAGAGAAACTAGCCAAGAGACCCAGTACTTC. Amino acids: CASRETSQETQYF.